This TCR beta chain was captured in a study of human T cells and chemical hapten exposure. The time point is: healthy volunteer bleed at 6 weeks. The starting material, unfractionated whole blood, was used for total RNA extraction. After removal of 6 bases from V and 4 bases from J, the junction contained 8 bases not matched to a gene. From germline, CDR1 is MNHNY and CDR2 SVGAGI (reference sequence). The CDR3 loop spans 16 amino acids. Library construction involved attaching unique molecular identifiers to individual cDNA molecules, which allowed quantitative, reproducible TCR counting. Each CDR3 protein gets one entry after TCRdb re-called the RACE reads with MiXCR. The sample lists more than 75,000 distinct CDR3 sequences, about 8.7% occurring once. A few counts support this clonotype.

The sample taken for sequencing was whole blood. This clonotype was obtained from a male donor in good health. Some clones in this sample may be carry-over from other donors' samples. This chain joins TRBV6-6 and TRBJ2-2; TRBD2 aligns across 10 bases. The DNA for the CDR3 is TGTGCCAGCAGATCCGATCGACTAGCGGGCACCGGGGAGCTGTTTTTT. Translation: CASRSDRLAGTGELFF.